Listed here are 8 T cell receptor beta chains from one sample, sequenced in a study of blood T cells in healthy people across ages. Through a sample-barcoded 5' primer and a J-beta primer mix, a second PCR was run for roughly 7 to 12 cycles. In TCRdb, the 5' RACE reads were re-called with MiXCR into one record per CDR3 protein. The table lists 700,000 to 1,000,000 distinct CDR3 sequences, under 45% of them singletons. Sequencing used blood. The receptors shown here come from a man between 60 and 70 years old in good health.

The chain is built from TRBV29-1 and TRBJ2-7; possibly TRBD2 for D (5 bases). The CDR3 consists of 9 residues. The germline V gene has CDR1 SQVTM and CDR2 ANQGSEA. V was pared by 8 bases and J by 9 bases, with 11 bases between. CDR3 sequence reads: CSRRGRQYF. The CDR3 DNA reads TGCAGCCGTCGGGGAAGGCAGTACTTC.

The gene calls are TRBV15 and TRBJ1-4; unclear D gene. There are 15 residues in the CDR3. Germline CDR1 reads LNHNV; CDR2 reads YYDKDF (reference sequence). Deletions cut 3 bases from V and 7 bases from J, with 15 bases between. CDR3: CATSRSSTFGEKLFF. CDR3 nucleotide sequence: TGTGCCACCAGCAGGTCGAGTACCTTTGGTGAAAAACTGTTTTTT.

This clonotype was picked up a small number of times. The genes are TRBV27 and TRBJ1-2; no clear D. Germline CDR1 reads MNHEY; CDR2 reads SMNVEV (reference sequence). The V gene lost 4 bases and the J gene lost 3 bases, with 18 bases spanning the gap. This CDR3 is 16 amino acids long. DNA of the CDR3: TGTGCCAGCAGTTCCAGCTTGCCGGGAGCCTACTATGGCTACACCTTC. It yields the protein CASSSSLPGAYYGYTF.

The chain combines TRBV30 with TRBJ2-2, with TRBD1 as a possible D gene (6 bases). CDR1 GTSNPN and CDR2 SVGIG come from the germline V gene (reference sequence). This CDR3 is 16 amino acids long. Trimming pared 5 bases from V and 3 bases from J, leaving 19 bases between. CDR3: CAWSSYRDVDTGELFF. CDR3 bases: TGTGCCTGGTCATCTTACAGGGACGTCGACACCGGGGAGCTGTTTTTT. Drawing the rest from reference TRBV30 and TRBJ2-2, the complete variable domain is SQTIHQWPATLVQPVGSPLSLECTVEGTSNPNLYWYRQAAGRGLQLLFYSVGIGQISSEVPQNLSASRPQDRQFILSSKKLLLSDSGFYLCAWSSYRDVDTGELFFGEGSRLTVL.

In regard to this clonotype: One end of the junction does not line up with germline, which may come from a read error. The chain has TRBV15 and TRBJ2-3, with no clear D. This CDR3 comprises 13 residues. Per germline, CDR1 LNHNV and CDR2 YYDKDF (reference sequence). The CDR3 loop reads CATIRESRDTQYF. The DNA of the CDR3 is TGTGCCACCATCAGAGAGTCTAGAGATACGCAGTATTTT.

V usage is TRBV4-3 and J usage is TRBJ2-7; 8 positions agree with TRBD2. This CDR3 spans 16 amino acids. Germline CDR1 and CDR2: LGHNA and YSLEER. After removal of 0 bases from V and 5 bases from J, the junction contained 9 bases not matched to a gene. CDR3 amino acids: CASSQDLAGGRDEQYF. Here the CDR3 DNA reads TGCGCCAGCAGCCAAGATCTGGCGGGGGGCAGGGACGAGCAGTACTTC.

The chain couples TRBV5-8 to TRBJ2-3; D is unclear. CDR1 and CDR2 from the germline V gene are SGHTS and YDEGEE. This CDR3 has 14 amino acids. The V and J ends lost 0 bases and 4 bases respectively, with 9 bases between them. CDR3 residues: CASSLAGAADTQYF. CDR3 in DNA: TGTGCCAGCAGCTTGGCAGGCGCGGCAGATACGCAGTATTTT.

Only a few counts were recorded for this clonotype. The genes are TRBV5-4 and TRBJ2-1, with D perhaps TRBD2 (5 bases). CDR1 is SGHNT and CDR2 is YYREEE in the germline V gene (reference sequence). The CDR3 covers 15 residues. With 0 bases removed from V and 7 bases from J, the gap between germline ends came to 14 bases. This CDR3 reads CASSLAASGGNEQFF. CDR3 in DNA: TGTGCCAGCAGCTTGGCGGCAAGCGGCGGAAATGAGCAGTTCTTC. Variable domain in full (rest from reference TRBV5-4 and TRBJ2-1): ETGVTQSPTHLIKTRGQQVTLRCSSQSGHNTVSWYQQALGQGPQFIFQYYREEENGRGNFPPRFSGLQFPNYSSELNVNALELDDSALYLCASSLAASGGNEQFFGPGTRLTVL.